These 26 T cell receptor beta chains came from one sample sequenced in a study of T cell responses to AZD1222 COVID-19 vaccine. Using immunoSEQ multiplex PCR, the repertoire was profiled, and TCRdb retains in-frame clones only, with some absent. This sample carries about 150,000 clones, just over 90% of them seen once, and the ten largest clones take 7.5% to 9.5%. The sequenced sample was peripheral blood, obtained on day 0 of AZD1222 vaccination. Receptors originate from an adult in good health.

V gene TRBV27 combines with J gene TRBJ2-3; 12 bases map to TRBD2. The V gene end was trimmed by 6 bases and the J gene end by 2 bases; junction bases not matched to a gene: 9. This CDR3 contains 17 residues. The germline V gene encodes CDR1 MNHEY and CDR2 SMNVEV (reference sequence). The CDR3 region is CASRPLGLAGFTDTQYF. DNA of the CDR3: TGTGCCAGCAGGCCTTTAGGACTAGCGGGGTTCACAGATACGCAGTATTTT.

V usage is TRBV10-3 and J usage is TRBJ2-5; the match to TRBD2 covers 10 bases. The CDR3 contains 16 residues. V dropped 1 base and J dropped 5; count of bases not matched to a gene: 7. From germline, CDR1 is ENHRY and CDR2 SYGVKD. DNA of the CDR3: TGTGCCATCAGTGAGTGGAGCGGGGGGGCAGCGGAGACCCAGTACTTC. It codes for CAISEWSGGAAETQYF.

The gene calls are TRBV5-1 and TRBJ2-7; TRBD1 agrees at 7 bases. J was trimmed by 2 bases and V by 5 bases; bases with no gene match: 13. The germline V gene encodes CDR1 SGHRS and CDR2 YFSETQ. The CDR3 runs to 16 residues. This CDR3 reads CASRFGPGQQTYEQYF. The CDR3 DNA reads TGCGCCAGCAGATTTGGCCCGGGACAGCAGACCTACGAGCAGTACTTC.

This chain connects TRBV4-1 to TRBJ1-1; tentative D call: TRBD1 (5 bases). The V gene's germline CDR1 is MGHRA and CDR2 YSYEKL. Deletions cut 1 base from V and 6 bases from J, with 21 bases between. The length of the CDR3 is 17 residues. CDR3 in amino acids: CASSQGRISGGQAEAFF. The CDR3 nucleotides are TGCGCCAGCAGCCAAGGTCGGATCTCGGGGGGTCAAGCTGAAGCTTTCTTT.

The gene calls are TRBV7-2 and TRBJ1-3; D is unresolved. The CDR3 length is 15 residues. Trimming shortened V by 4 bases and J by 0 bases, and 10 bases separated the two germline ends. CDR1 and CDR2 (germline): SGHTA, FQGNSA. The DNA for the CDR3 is TGTGCCAGCAGCTCCCGACCGGACTCTGGAAACACCATATATTTT. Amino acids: CASSSRPDSGNTIYF.

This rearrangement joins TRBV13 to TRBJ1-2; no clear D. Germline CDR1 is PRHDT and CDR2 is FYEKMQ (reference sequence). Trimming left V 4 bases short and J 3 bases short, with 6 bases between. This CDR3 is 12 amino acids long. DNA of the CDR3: TGTGCCAGCAGCTCCCAGTACTATGGCTACACCTTC. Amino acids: CASSSQYYGYTF.

The CDR3 DNA follows: TGTGCCAGCAGTCCCCGGACCGGGGAGCTGTTTTTT. Translated: CASSPRTGELFF. The rearrangement uses TRBV12-3 or TRBV12-4 and TRBJ2-2; D remains ambiguous. The V and J ends lost 5 bases and 5 bases respectively, with 6 bases between them. The CDR3 covers 12 residues.

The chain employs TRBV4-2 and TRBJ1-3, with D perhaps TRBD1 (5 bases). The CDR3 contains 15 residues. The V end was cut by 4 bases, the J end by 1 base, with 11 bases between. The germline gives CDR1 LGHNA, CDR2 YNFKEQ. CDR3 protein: CASSRTGTSGNTIYF. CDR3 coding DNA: TGTGCCAGCAGCCGTACGGGGACTTCTGGAAACACCATATATTTT.

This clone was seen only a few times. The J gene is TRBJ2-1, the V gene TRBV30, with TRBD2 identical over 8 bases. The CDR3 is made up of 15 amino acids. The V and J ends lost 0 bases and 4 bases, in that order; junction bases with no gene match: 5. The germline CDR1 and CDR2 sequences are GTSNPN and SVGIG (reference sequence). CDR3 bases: TGTGCCTGGAGTGTACAAGCGGGGGAGTACAATGAGCAGTTCTTC. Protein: CAWSVQAGEYNEQFF.

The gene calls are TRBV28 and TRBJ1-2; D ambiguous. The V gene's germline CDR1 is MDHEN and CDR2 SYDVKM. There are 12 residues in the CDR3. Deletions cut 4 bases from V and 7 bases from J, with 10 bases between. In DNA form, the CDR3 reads TGTGCCAGCAGTTACAGTACAAGTGGCTACACCTTC. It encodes CASSYSTSGYTF.

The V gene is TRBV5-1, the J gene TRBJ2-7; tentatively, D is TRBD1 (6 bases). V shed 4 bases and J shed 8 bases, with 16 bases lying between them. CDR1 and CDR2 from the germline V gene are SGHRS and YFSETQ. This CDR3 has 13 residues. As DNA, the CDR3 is TGCGCCAGCAGCCCTTGGACAGAGGGGCAGCAGTACTTC. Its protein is CASSPWTEGQQYF.

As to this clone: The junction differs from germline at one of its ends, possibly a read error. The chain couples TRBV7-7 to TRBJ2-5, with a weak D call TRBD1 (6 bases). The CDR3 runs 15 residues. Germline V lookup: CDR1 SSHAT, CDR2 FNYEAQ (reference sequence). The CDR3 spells CASSSSGQGRETQYF. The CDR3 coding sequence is TGTGCTAGCAGCTCCTCCGGGCAGGGGCGGGAGACCCAGTACTTC. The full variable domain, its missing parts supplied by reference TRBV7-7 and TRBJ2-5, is GAGVSQSPRYKVTKRGQDVTLRCDPISSHATLYWYQQALGQGPEFLTYFNYEAQPDKSGLPSDRFSAERPEGSISTLTIQRTEQRDSAMYRCASSSSGQGRETQYFGPGTRLLVL.

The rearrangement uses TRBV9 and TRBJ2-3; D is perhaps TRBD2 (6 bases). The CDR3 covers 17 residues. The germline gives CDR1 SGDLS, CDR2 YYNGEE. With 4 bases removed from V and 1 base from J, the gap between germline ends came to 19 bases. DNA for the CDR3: TGTGCCAGCAGCTCAGAGGTCGCGGGGACTGGCACAGATACGCAGTATTTT. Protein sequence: CASSSEVAGTGTDTQYF.

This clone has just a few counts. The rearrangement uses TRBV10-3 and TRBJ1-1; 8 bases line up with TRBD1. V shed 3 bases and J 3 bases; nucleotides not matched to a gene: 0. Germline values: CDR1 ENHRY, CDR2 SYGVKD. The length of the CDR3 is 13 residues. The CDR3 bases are TGTGCCATCAGTGAACAGGGGGACACTGAAGCTTTCTTT. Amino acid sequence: CAISEQGDTEAFF.

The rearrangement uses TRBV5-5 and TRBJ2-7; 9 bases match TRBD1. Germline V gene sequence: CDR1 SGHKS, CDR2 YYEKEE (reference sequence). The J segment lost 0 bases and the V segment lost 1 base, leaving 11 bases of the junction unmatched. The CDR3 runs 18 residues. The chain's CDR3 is CASSLRQGGSFSSYEQYF. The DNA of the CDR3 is TGTGCCAGCAGCTTGAGACAGGGGGGGAGCTTTAGCTCCTACGAGCAGTACTTC.

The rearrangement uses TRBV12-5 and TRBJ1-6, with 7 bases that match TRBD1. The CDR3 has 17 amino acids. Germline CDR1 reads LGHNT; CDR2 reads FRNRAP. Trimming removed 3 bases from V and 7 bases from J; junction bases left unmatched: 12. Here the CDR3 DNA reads TGTGCTAGTGGTTTCACCCGAGAGGGGGCTGCAAATTCACCCCTCCACTTT. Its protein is CASGFTREGAANSPLHF.

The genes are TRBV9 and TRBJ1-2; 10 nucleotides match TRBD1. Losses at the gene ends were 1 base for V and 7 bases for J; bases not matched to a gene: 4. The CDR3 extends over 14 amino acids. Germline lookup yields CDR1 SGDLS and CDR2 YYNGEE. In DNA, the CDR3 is TGTGCCAGCAGCGTAACCGGGACAGGGGTTGGCTACACCTTC. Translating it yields CASSVTGTGVGYTF.

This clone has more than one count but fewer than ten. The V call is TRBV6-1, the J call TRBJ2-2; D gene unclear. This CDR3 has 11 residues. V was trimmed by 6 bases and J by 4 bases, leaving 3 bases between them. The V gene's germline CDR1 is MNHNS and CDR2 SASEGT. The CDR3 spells CASRVTGELFF. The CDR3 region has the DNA TGTGCCAGCAGGGTCACCGGGGAGCTGTTTTTT.

CDR3 nucleotides: TGTGCCGCCGGAGACTATGGCTACACCTTC. Amino acids: CAAGDYGYTF. The rearrangement links TRBV7-9 to TRBJ1-2; the D is unclear. The germline gives CDR1 SEHNR, CDR2 FQNEAQ (reference sequence). Trimming pared 11 bases from V and 3 bases from J, leaving 7 bases between. The CDR3 extends over 10 amino acids.

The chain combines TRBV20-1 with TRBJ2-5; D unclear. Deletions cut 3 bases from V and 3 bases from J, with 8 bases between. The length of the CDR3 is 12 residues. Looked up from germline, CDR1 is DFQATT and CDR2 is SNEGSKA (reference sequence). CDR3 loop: CSASMPEETQYF. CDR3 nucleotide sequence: TGCAGTGCTAGTATGCCAGAAGAGACCCAGTACTTC.

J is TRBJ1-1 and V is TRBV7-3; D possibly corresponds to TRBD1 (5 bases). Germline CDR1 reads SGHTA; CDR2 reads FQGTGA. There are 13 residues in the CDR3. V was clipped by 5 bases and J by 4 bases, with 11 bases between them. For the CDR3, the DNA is TGTGCCAGCAGCCCTCAGGGTGCCACTGAAGCTTTCTTT. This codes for CASSPQGATEAFF.

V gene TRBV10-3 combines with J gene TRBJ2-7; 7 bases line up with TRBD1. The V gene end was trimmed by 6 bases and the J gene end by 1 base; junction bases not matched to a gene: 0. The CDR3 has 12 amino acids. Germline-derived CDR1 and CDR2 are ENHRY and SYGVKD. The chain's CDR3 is CAIRDRSYEQYF. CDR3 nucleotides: TGTGCCATCAGGGACAGGTCCTACGAGCAGTACTTC.

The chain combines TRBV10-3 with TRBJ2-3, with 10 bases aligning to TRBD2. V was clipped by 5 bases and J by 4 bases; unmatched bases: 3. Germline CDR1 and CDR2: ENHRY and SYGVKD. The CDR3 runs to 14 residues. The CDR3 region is CAISIAGGSDTQYF. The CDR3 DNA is TGTGCCATCAGTATAGCGGGGGGTTCAGATACGCAGTATTTT.

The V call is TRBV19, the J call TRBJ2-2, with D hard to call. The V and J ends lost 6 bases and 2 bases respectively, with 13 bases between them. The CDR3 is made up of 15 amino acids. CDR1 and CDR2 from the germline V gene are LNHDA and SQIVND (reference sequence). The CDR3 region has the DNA TGTGCCAGTAGCCCGACAAACACTAACACCGGGGAGCTGTTTTTT. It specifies CASSPTNTNTGELFF.

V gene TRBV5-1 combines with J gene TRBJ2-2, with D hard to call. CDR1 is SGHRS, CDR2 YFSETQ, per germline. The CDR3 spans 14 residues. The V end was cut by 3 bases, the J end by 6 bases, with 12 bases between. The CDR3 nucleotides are TGCGCCAGCAGCTCACAGCTGGCCCCCGGGGAGCTGTTTTTT. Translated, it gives CASSSQLAPGELFF.

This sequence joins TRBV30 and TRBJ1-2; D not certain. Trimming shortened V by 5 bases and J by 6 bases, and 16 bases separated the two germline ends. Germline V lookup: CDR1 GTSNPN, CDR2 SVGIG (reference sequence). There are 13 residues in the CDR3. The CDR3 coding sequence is TGTGCCTGGGGTCGGGAACCTAGACATGGCTACACCTTC. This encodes CAWGREPRHGYTF.